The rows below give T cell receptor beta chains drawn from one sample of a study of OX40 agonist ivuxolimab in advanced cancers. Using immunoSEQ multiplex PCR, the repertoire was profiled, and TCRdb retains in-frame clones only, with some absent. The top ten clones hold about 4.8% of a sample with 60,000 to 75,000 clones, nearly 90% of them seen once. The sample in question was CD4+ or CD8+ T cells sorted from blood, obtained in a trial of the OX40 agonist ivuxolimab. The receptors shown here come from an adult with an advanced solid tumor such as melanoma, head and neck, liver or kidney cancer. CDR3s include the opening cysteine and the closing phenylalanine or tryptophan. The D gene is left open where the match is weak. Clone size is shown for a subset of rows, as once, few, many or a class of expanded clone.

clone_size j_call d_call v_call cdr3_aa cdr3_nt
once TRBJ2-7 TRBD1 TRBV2 CASQPQGASYEQYF TGTGCCAGCCAACCACAGGGGGCGTCCTACGAGCAGTACTTC
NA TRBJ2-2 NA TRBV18 CASSPITSGGSGELFF TGTGCCAGCTCGCCGATCACATCAGGGGGGTCCGGGGAGCTGTTTTTT
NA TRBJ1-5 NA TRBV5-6 CASSPRGNQPQHF TGTGCCAGCAGCCCAAGGGGCAATCAGCCCCAGCATTTT
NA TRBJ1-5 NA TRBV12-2 CASRLVVSGRDWDQPQHF TGTGCAAGTCGCTTAGTAGTTTCTGGCAGGGATTGGGATCAGCCCCAGCATTTT
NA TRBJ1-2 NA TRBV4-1 CASSQDSSSDGYTF TGCGCCAGCAGCCAAGATTCTAGCAGTGATGGCTACACCTTC
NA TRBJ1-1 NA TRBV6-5 CASSYLQLAEAFF TGTGCCAGCAGTTACCTCCAGCTTGCTGAAGCTTTCTTT
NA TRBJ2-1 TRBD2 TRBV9 CASSVGLAVLYNEQFF TGTGCCAGCAGCGTAGGACTAGCGGTCCTCTACAATGAGCAGTTCTTC
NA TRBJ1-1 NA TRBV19 CASTSQGASEAFF TGTGCCAGTACGTCACAGGGAGCATCTGAAGCTTTCTTT
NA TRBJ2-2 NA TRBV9 CASSVWDTNTGELFF TGTGCCAGCAGCGTATGGGACACGAACACCGGGGAGCTGTTTTTT
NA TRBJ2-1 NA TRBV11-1 CASSPGVNEQFF TGTGCCAGCAGCCCCGGGGTCAATGAGCAGTTCTTC
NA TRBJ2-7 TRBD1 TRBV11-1 CASIQPGQGAGEQYF TGTGCCAGCATCCAACCGGGACAGGGGGCGGGGGAGCAGTACTTC
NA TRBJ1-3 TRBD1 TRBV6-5 CASSYEQGAGNTIYF TGTGCCAGCAGTTACGAACAGGGGGCTGGAAACACCATATATTTT
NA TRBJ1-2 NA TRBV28 CASTMDLYGYTF TGTGCCAGCACCATGGACCTATATGGCTACACCTTC
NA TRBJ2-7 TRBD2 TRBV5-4 CASSQEGAGVPGEQYF TGTGCCAGCAGCCAAGAAGGGGCGGGAGTTCCCGGCGAGCAGTACTTC
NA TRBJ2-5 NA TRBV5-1 CASSLVGVETQYF TGCGCCAGCAGCTTGGTAGGTGTGGAGACCCAGTACTTC
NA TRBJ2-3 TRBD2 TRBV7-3 CASSKLAGEDTQYF TGTGCCAGCAGTAAACTAGCGGGAGAAGATACGCAGTATTTT
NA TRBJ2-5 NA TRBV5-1 CASSLAAYQETQYF TGCGCCAGCAGCTTGGCAGCGTACCAAGAGACCCAGTACTTC
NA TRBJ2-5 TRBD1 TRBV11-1 CASSYFIGQGYQETQYF TGTGCCAGCAGCTACTTTATAGGACAGGGATACCAAGAGACCCAGTACTTC
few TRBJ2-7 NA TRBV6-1 CASSEASKNAGEQYF TGTGCCAGCAGTGAAGCGAGCAAGAACGCCGGCGAGCAGTACTTC
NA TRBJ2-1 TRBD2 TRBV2 CARVVPAEEGDERESTYNEQFF TGTGCCAGGGTCGTGCCAGCTGAGGAGGGCGATGAGCGGGAGAGTACCTACAATGAGCAGTTCTTC
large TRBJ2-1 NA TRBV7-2 CASSYDRSYNEQFF TGTGCCAGCAGCTATGACAGGTCCTACAATGAGCAGTTCTTC
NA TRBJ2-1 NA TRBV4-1 CASSQLGSPYNEQFF TGCGCCAGCAGCCAGCTGGGAAGTCCCTACAATGAGCAGTTCTTC
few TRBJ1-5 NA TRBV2 CASSEIAGIQPQHF TGTGCCAGCAGTGAAATAGCTGGGATTCAGCCCCAGCATTTT
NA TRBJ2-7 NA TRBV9 CASSVATTSYEQYF TGTGCCAGCAGCGTAGCAACCACCTCCTACGAGCAGTACTTC
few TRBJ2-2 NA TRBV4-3 CASRAQTGELFF TGCGCCAGCAGAGCACAGACCGGGGAGCTGTTTTTT
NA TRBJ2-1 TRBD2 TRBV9 CASSVSWTSGGDEQFF TGTGCCAGCAGCGTAAGCTGGACTAGCGGGGGGGATGAGCAGTTCTTC
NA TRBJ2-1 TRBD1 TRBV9 CASSVGETGGSDEQFF TGTGCCAGCAGCGTAGGGGAGACAGGGGGAAGTGATGAGCAGTTCTTC
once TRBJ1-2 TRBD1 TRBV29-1 CSVEVTGTGGRGYTF TGCAGCGTTGAAGTGACCGGGACAGGGGGCCGCGGCTACACCTTC
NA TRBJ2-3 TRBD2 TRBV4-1 CASSLQAGGRGTQYF TGCGCCAGCAGCCTCCAAGCGGGGGGACGGGGTACGCAGTATTTT
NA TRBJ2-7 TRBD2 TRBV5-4 CASSFGGRAYEQYF TGTGCCAGCAGCTTCGGCGGGAGGGCCTACGAGCAGTACTTC
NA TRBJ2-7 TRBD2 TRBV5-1 CASSPGTSVSYEQYF TGCGCCAGCAGCCCCGGGACTAGCGTATCCTACGAGCAGTACTTC
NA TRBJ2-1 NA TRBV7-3 CASSLSTDPIGEQFF TGTGCCAGCAGCTTAAGCACGGATCCAATTGGGGAGCAGTTCTTC
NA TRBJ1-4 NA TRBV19 CASGRDFSLFF TGTGCCAGTGGCCGGGACTTCTCACTGTTTTTT
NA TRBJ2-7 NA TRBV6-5 CASRRQTPLPYEQYF TGTGCCAGCAGACGACAGACTCCACTCCCCTACGAGCAGTACTTC
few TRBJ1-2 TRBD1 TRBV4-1 CASSPTGGPNYGYTF TGCGCCAGCAGCCCGACAGGGGGCCCTAACTATGGCTACACCTTC
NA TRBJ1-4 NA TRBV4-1 CASSHLGRKSATNEKLFF TGCGCCAGCAGCCATCTTGGACGGAAAAGTGCAACTAATGAAAAACTGTTTTTT